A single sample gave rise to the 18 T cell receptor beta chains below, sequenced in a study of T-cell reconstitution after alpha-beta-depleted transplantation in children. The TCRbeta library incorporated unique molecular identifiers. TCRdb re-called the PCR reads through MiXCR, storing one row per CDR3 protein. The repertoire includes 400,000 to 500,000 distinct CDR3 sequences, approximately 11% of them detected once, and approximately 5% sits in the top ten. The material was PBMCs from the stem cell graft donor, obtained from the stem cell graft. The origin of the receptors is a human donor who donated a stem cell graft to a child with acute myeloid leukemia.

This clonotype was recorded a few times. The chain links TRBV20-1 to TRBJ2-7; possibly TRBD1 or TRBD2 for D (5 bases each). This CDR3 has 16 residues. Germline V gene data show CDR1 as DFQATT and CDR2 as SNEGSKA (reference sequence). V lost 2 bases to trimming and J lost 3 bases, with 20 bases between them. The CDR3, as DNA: TGCAGTGCTAGAAGGGGACGGAGAGAGATATACTACGAGCAGTACTTC. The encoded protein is CSARRGRREIYYEQYF.

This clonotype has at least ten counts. DNA for the CDR3: TGTGCCACGGGGACAGGAAGCACAGATACGCAGTATTTT. As protein: CATGTGSTDTQYF. V usage is TRBV24-1 and J usage is TRBJ2-3, with TRBD1 matching 8 bases. The CDR3 runs to 13 residues. Germline CDR1 is KGHDR and CDR2 is SFDVKD. After removal of 10 bases from V and 0 bases from J, the junction contained 2 bases not matched to a gene.

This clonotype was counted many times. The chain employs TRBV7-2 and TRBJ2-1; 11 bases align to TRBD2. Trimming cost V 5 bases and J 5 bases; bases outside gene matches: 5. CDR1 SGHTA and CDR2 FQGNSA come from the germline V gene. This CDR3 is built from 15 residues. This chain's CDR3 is CASSTTSGTDNEQFF. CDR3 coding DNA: TGTGCCAGCAGCACGACTAGCGGGACCGACAATGAGCAGTTCTTC.

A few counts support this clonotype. The CDR3 protein is CASRTGTGAGYGYTF. The CDR3 DNA is TGTGCCAGCAGGACCGGGACAGGGGCGGGCTATGGCTACACCTTC. The chain is built from TRBV27 and TRBJ1-2; 10 nucleotides agree with TRBD1. V lost 6 bases, J lost 4 bases, and 8 bases stayed unmatched. Per germline, CDR1 MNHEY and CDR2 SMNVEV (reference sequence). The CDR3 covers 15 residues.

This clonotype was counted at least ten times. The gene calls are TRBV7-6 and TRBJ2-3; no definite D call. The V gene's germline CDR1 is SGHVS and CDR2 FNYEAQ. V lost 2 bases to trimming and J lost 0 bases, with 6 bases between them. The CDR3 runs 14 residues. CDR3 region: CASSLILSTDTQYF. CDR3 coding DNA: TGTGCCAGCAGCTTAATCCTGAGCACAGATACGCAGTATTTT.

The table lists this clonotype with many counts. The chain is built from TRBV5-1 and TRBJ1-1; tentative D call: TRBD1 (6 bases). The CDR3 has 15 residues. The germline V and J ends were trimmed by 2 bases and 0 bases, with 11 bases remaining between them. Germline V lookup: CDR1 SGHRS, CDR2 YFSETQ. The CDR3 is CASSFRDRMNTEAFF. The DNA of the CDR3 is TGCGCCAGCAGCTTCCGCGACAGGATGAACACTGAAGCTTTCTTT.

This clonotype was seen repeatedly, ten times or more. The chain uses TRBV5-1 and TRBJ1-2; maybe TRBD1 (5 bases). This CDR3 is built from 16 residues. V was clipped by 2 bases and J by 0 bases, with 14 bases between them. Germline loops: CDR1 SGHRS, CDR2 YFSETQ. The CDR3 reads CASSFGLGPSNYGYTF. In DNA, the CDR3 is TGCGCCAGCAGCTTCGGATTGGGGCCTTCTAACTATGGCTACACCTTC.

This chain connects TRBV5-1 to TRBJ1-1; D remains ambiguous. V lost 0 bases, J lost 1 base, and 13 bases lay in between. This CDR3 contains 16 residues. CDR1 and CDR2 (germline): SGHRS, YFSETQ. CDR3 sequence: CASSLGRPLGNTEAFF. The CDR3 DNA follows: TGCGCCAGCAGCTTGGGCCGTCCGTTGGGGAACACTGAAGCTTTCTTT.

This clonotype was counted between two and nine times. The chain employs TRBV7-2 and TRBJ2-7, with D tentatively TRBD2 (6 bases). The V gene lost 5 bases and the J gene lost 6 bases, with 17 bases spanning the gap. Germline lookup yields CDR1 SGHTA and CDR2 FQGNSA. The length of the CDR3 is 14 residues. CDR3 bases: TGTGCCAGCAGCCCACGGAGGGCCGAGATCGAGCAGTACTTC. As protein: CASSPRRAEIEQYF.

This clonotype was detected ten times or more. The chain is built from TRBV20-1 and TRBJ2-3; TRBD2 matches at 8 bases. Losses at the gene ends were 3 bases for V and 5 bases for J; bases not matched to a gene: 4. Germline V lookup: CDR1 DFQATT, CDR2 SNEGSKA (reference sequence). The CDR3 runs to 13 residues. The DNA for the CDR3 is TGCAGTGCTAGCGGGGGGGCCCAAGATACGCAGTATTTT. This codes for CSASGGAQDTQYF.

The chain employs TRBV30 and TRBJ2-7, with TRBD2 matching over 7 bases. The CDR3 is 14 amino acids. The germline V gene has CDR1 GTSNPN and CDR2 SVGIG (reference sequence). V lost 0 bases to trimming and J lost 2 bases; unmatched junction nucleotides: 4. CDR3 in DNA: TGTGCCTGGAGTGTTGGCGGGGGTACCTACGAGCAGTACTTC. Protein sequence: CAWSVGGGTYEQYF. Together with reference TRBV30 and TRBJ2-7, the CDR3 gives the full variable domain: SQTIHQWPATLVQPVGSPLSLECTVEGTSNPNLYWYRQAAGRGLQLLFYSVGIGQISSEVPQNLSASRPQDRQFILSSKKLLLSDSGFYLCAWSVGGGTYEQYFGPGTRLTVT.

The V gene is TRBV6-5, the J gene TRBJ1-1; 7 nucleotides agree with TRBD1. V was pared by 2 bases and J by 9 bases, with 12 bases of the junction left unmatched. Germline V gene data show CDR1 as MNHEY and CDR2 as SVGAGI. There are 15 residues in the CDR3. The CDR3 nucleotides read TGTGCCAGCAGTTACGACACTTGGGACAGCGGAAAAGCTTTCTTT. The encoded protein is CASSYDTWDSGKAFF.

The CDR3 DNA reads TGTGCCAGCAGCTTGGACGGGGCGGGGGAGACCCAGTACTTC. Its translation: CASSLDGAGETQYF. V is TRBV7-2 and J is TRBJ2-5, with D possibly being TRBD2 (6 bases). Germline CDR1 SGHTA, CDR2 FQGNSA. This CDR3 is 14 amino acids long. Trimming took off 3 bases at V and 5 bases at J, with 13 bases between the two ends. Full variable domain (missing parts from reference TRBV7-2 and TRBJ2-5): GAGVSQSPSNKVTEKGKDVELRCDPISGHTALYWYRQSLGQGLEFLIYFQGNSAPDKSGLPSDRFSAERTGGSVSTLTIQRTQQEDSAVYLCASSLDGAGETQYFGPGTRLLVL.

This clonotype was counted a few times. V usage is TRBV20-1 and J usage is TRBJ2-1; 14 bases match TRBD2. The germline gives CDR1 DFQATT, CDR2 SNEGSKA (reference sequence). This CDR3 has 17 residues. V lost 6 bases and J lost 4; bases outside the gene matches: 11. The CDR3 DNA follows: TGCAGTGCGTGGACTAGCGGGAGGCGGAGCACATACAATGAGCAGTTCTTC. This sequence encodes CSAWTSGRRSTYNEQFF.

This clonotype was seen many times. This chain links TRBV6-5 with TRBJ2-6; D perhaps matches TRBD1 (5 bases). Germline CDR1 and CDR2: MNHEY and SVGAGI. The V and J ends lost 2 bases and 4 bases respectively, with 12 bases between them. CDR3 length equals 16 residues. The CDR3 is CASSYAQGSGANVLTF. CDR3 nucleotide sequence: TGTGCCAGCAGTTACGCGCAGGGCTCCGGGGCCAACGTCCTGACTTTC.

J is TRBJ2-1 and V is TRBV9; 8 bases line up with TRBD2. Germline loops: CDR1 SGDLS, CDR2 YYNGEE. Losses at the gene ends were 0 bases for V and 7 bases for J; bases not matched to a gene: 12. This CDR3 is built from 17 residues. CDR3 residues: CASSVDGGSGIRNEQFF. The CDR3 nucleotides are TGTGCCAGCAGCGTAGATGGCGGTAGCGGGATTCGTAATGAGCAGTTCTTC.

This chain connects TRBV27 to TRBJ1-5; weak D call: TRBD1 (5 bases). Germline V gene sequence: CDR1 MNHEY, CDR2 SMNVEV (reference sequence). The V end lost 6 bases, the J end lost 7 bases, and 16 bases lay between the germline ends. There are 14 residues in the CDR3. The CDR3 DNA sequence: TGTGCCAGCAGCCAGATGGGGGGGATGCAGCCCCAGCATTTT. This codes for CASSQMGGMQPQHF.

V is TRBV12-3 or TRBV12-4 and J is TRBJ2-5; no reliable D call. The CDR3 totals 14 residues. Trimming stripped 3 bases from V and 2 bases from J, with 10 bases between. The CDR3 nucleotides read TGTGCCAGCAGTTTCAGGATCCTGCAAGAGACCCAGTACTTC. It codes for CASSFRILQETQYF.